This T cell receptor (beta chain) emerged from a study of regulatory T cells in long-lasting Graves disease. At the level of the study: Graves' patients, diagnosed recently, had received antithyroid drugs under 3 months.

As to time point: newly diagnosed GD, antithyroid drugs for less than 3 months. There was RNA extracted from PBMCs, and the TCR library was made from it. About this clonotype itself: A much more abundant neighbour one base away suggests this may be a read error.

HTBI primers from iRepertoire and Arm-PCR of CDR3 regions yielded the TCR beta libraries. As processed by the authors: Detected in the samples were about 60 TRBV and 12 to 15 TRBJ segments. MiXCR, applied by TCRdb to the multiplex PCR reads, yields one record per CDR3 protein. These V and J calls are TCRdb output, not the study's own analysis. The repertoire consists of fewer than 450,000 distinct CDR3 sequences, with 15% occurring once and the leading ten covering about 8.2%. Trimming shortened V by 5 bases and J by 3 bases, and 9 bases separated the two germline ends. CDR1 SEHNR and CDR2 FQNEAQ come from the germline V gene (reference sequence). This CDR3 is built from 13 residues. The sample was also linked to a second study, of T cells in Graves' hyperthyroidism and ophthalmopathy. That report adds: The study used the HTBI primer set for a first-round RT-PCR of the TCR CDR3.

This chain joins TRBV7-9 and TRBJ2-3, with D uncertain. This sequence originates from a woman in her 40s with Graves disease. The material was peripheral blood mononuclear cells (PBMCs), obtained at new diagnosis, from a patient treated with antithyroid drugs. As DNA, the CDR3 is TGTGCCAGCAGCAGGGCAGAAACAGATACGCAGTATTTT. This translates into CASSRAETDTQYF. Looking up the rest from reference TRBV7-9 and TRBJ2-3 gives the full variable domain: DTGVSQNPRHKITKRGQNVTFRCDPISEHNRLYWYRQTLGQGPEFLTYFQNEAQLEKSRLLSDRFSAERPKGSFSTLEIQRTEQGDSAMYLCASSRAETDTQYFGPGTRLTVL.